This TCR beta chain was documented in a study of blood T cell repertoires in COVID-19. Overall study: Both acute and convalescent COVID-19 samples were obtained from the United States, Italy and Spain. T cells, B-cell-depleted T cells, or PBMCs provided the cDNA or gDNA that served as material.

The CDR3 length is 16 residues. With 2 bases clipped from V and 3 bases from J, the junction kept 8 bases outside the gene matches. Germline values: CDR1 SNHLY, CDR2 FYNNEI. Per the study methods: By means of reference gene primer amplification, nucleated cell counts were estimated. Profiled with immunoSEQ multiplex PCR; TCRdb holds only in-frame clones, not every one. D and trimming were read from the DNA, whereas the V and J calls and clone size are those reported in that table. The top ten hold around 1% of the sample, which has 79,000 or so clones, 80% to 90% seen once. The sequencing sample was made of peripheral blood. The gene calls are TRBV2 and TRBJ2-7; 9 bases align to TRBD1. The receptor was isolated from a human donor in a cohort sampled during active COVID-19. The CDR3 sequence is CASSEIGTGGFYEQYF. Here the CDR3 DNA reads TGTGCCAGCAGTGAAATTGGAACAGGGGGCTTCTACGAGCAGTACTTC.